This T cell receptor (beta chain) comes out of a study of blood T cell repertoires in COVID-19. Sequencing was performed with immunoSEQ multiplex PCR; in TCRdb, only in-frame clones are kept and a portion is missing. The table has 37,000 or so clones, under 90% seen once. Germline V gene sequence: CDR1 SGHAT, CDR2 FQNNGV. The CDR3 contains 12 residues. V lost 6 bases and J 2 bases, leaving 8 bases between the germline ends. The sequencing input was peripheral blood. The sequence was collected from a human donor in a cohort sampled during active COVID-19. J is TRBJ2-7 and V is TRBV11-2; D ambiguous. As DNA, the CDR3 is TGTGCCAGCAGTTACAACACCTACGAGCAGTACTTC. Amino acids: CASSYNTYEQYF.